A selection of T cell receptor beta chains follows, all from one sample in a study of blood T cell repertoires in COVID-19. The method was immunoSEQ multiplex PCR; TCRdb's version includes in-frame clones alone and lacks a portion of them. The repertoire holds about 280,000 clones, with 89% as singletons. The sequenced material came from peripheral blood. The source is a woman in her 30s with COVID-19, enrolled during active disease. CDR3s include the opening cysteine and the closing phenylalanine or tryptophan. D genes are given only for firm matches. Clone size, where shown, is once, few, many, or a class for clones that have expanded.

>-|TRBJ2-3|TRBV19|TRBD2
CASSLTSGGVADTQYF
TGTGCCAGTAGTCTAACTAGCGGGGGGGTCGCAGATACGCAGTATTTT
>-|TRBJ1-2|TRBV5-6|TRBD1
CASSVTATGKRGYTF
TGTGCCAGCAGCGTGACTGCGACAGGGAAGCGCGGCTACACCTTC
>-|TRBJ2-7|TRBV4-1|TRBD1
CASSQEGQGISYEQYF
TGCGCCAGCAGCCAGGAGGGACAGGGGATCTCCTACGAGCAGTACTTC
>-|TRBJ1-6|TRBV7-9|-
CASSLVGRGNSPLHF
TGTGCCAGCAGCTTAGTCGGCAGGGGTAATTCACCCCTCCACTTT
>-|TRBJ1-3|TRBV14|-
CASSLKLTASGNTIYF
TGTGCCAGCAGCCTTAAACTGACAGCGTCTGGAAACACCATATATTTT
>-|TRBJ2-7|TRBV24-1|-
CATSDFPGSYEQYF
TGTGCCACCAGTGATTTCCCGGGCTCCTACGAGCAGTACTTC
>-|TRBJ2-6|TRBV4-1|-
CASSQVGANVLTF
TGCGCCAGCAGCCAAGTAGGGGCCAACGTCCTGACTTTC
>-|TRBJ2-1|TRBV21-1|-
CASKGGLVWYEQFF
TGTGCCAGCAAGGGGGGGCTAGTTTGGTATGAGCAGTTCTTC
>-|TRBJ1-3|TRBV2|-
CASSPRLGAENTIYF
TGTGCCAGCAGTCCGCGGTTGGGGGCTGAAAACACCATATATTTT
>-|TRBJ2-5|TRBV25-1|TRBD1
CASSGPGTGPGGQETQYF
TGTGCCAGCAGTGGTCCCGGGACAGGGCCGGGCGGCCAAGAGACCCAGTACTTC
>-|TRBJ1-1|TRBV5-4|-
CASSFLGRGHLEAFF
TGTGCCAGCAGCTTTCTAGGACGAGGGCATCTTGAGGCTTTCTTT
>few|TRBJ1-4|TRBV12-3/TRBV12-4|-
CASSPRTRRLFF
TGTGCCAGCAGTCCCCGGACACGAAGACTGTTTTTT
>-|TRBJ1-2|TRBV20-1|-
CSASHGVGYGYTF
TGCAGTGCTAGTCACGGGGTAGGGTATGGCTACACCTTC
>-|TRBJ1-5|TRBV24-1|-
CATSTGFDNQPQHF
TGTGCCACCAGCACAGGATTTGACAATCAGCCCCAGCATTTT
>-|TRBJ1-2|TRBV15|TRBD1
CATSRTGSYGYTF
TGTGCCACCAGTCGGACAGGGTCCTATGGCTACACCTTC
>-|TRBJ2-5|TRBV7-6|-
CASSPQETGQETQYF
TGTGCCAGCAGCCCCCAGGAAACTGGGCAAGAGACCCAGTACTTC
>once|TRBJ1-2|TRBV3-1/TRBV3-2|-
CASSHQTAIGYTF
TGTGCCAGCAGCCACCAGACAGCGATTGGCTACACCTTC
>few|TRBJ1-5|TRBV10-1|-
CASSESVQYSNQPQHF
TGCGCCAGCAGTGAGTCGGTACAGTATAGCAATCAGCCCCAGCATTTT
>once|TRBJ1-2|TRBV5-6|-
CASSLGLWGYTF
TGTGCCAGCAGCTTGGGACTGTGGGGCTACACCTTC
>once|TRBJ1-2|TRBV4-2|TRBD1
CASSLNRDRGSLTGYTF
TGTGCCAGCAGCCTTAACCGGGACAGGGGGAGTTTGACGGGCTACACCTTC
>-|TRBJ2-7|TRBV24-1|TRBD1
CATSDPGTGSYEQYF
TGTGCCACCAGTGACCCCGGGACAGGGTCCTACGAGCAGTACTTC
>-|TRBJ1-3|TRBV28|TRBD1
CASSSPFYGTGGSGNTIYF
TGTGCCAGCAGTTCCCCCTTCTATGGGACAGGGGGCTCTGGAAACACCATATATTTT
>-|TRBJ2-7|TRBV12-3/TRBV12-4|-
CASSFRTYYEQYF
TGTGCCAGCAGTTTTCGGACATACTACGAGCAGTACTTC
>-|TRBJ2-1|TRBV29-1|TRBD2
CSVEASGLAGDNEQFF
TGCAGCGTTGAAGCATCCGGACTAGCGGGGGACAATGAGCAGTTCTTC
>-|TRBJ2-7|TRBV2|-
CASRPSATYEQYF
TGTGCCAGCAGGCCTAGCGCTACCTACGAGCAGTACTTC
>-|TRBJ1-1|TRBV6-5|TRBD1
CASSPHRGGDTEAFF
TGTGCCAGCAGTCCCCACAGGGGCGGCGACACTGAAGCTTTCTTT
>once|TRBJ1-5|TRBV27|-
CASSPLPGGNQPQHF
TGTGCCAGCAGTCCCCTGCCGGGTGGCAATCAGCCCCAGCATTTT
>-|TRBJ2-4|TRBV24-1|TRBD1
CATSGPRKTGGEGPNIQYF
TGTGCCACCAGTGGTCCGAGAAAAACAGGGGGCGAGGGCCCAAACATTCAGTACTTC
>-|TRBJ1-2|TRBV6-5|-
CAVERVYGYTF
TGTGCCGTTGAACGGGTATATGGCTACACCTTC
>-|TRBJ1-5|TRBV14|TRBD1
CASGEGGNLGNQPQHF
TGTGCCAGCGGCGAAGGGGGCAATTTAGGCAATCAGCCCCAGCATTTT
>-|TRBJ2-3|TRBV11-2|-
CASSLRDTQYF
TGTGCCAGCAGCTTGAGAGATACGCAGTATTTT
>-|TRBJ1-6|TRBV6-5|-
CASRPGLNSPLHF
TGTGCCAGCAGACCAGGGCTTAATTCACCCCTCCACTTT
>-|TRBJ2-3|TRBV14|-
CASSRLRELDTQYF
TGTGCCAGCAGCCGCCTCCGGGAGCTGGATACGCAGTATTTT
>-|TRBJ2-2|TRBV12-3/TRBV12-4|-
CASSPTAGELFF
TGTGCCAGCAGTCCTACAGCCGGGGAGCTGTTTTTT
>-|TRBJ1-2|TRBV5-1|TRBD1
CASSPGQGRSVYGYTF
TGCGCCAGCAGCCCGGGACAGGGAAGGAGTGTCTATGGCTACACCTTC
>-|TRBJ2-1|TRBV20-1|TRBD2
CSASYSGVGNEQFF
TGCAGTGCTAGTTACAGCGGGGTGGGGAATGAGCAGTTCTTC
>-|TRBJ1-1|TRBV7-8|TRBD1
CASSYRQGVTEAFF
TGTGCCAGCAGCTATAGACAGGGGGTGACTGAAGCTTTCTTT
>-|TRBJ2-7|TRBV5-4|TRBD1
CASSLARGQEQYF
TGTGCCAGCAGCTTGGCCAGGGGGCAGGAGCAGTACTTC
>-|TRBJ1-6|TRBV5-1|-
CASRPPGNSPLHF
TGCGCCAGCAGACCCCCCGGGAATTCACCCCTCCACTTT
>-|TRBJ1-6|TRBV5-4|-
CASRSVSSYNSPLHF
TGTGCCAGCAGATCTGTTAGCTCCTATAATTCACCCCTCCACTTT
>-|TRBJ2-3|TRBV7-6|TRBD2
CASSPWGGGTDTQYF
TGTGCCAGCAGCCCATGGGGAGGGGGCACAGATACGCAGTATTTT
>-|TRBJ1-2|TRBV12-3/TRBV12-4|-
CASRKGVVNGYTF
TGTGCCAGCAGAAAAGGGGTGGTGAACGGCTACACCTTC